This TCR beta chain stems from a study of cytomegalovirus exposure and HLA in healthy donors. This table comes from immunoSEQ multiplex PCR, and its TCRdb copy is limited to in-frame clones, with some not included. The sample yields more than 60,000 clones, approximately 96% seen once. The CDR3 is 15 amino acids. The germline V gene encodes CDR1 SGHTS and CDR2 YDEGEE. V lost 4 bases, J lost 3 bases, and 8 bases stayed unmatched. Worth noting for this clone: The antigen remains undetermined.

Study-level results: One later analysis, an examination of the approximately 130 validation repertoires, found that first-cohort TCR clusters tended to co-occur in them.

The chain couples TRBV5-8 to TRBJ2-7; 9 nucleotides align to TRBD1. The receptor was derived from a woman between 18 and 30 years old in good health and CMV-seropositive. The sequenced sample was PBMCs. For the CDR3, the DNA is TGTGCCAGCAGCGAGTCCGGGACAGGGAACTACGAGCAGTACTTC. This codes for CASSESGTGNYEQYF.